The clone carrying this T cell receptor (beta chain) was seen a handful of times. This sample was taken from a study of blood T cells in healthy people across ages. The germline CDR1 and CDR2 sequences are ENHRY and SYGVKD. The CDR3 sequence is 15 residues long. Between the trimmed V and J ends, which lost 2 bases and 4 bases, there was a span of 14 bases. With a J-beta primer mix and a sample-barcoded 5' primer, a second PCR ran about 7 to 12 cycles. One entry per CDR3 protein results from TCRdb running MiXCR on the 5' RACE reads. Altogether 1.5 million to 2 million distinct CDR3 sequences are present, roughly 32% being singletons, with the ten largest covering 11%.

Sequencing was done on a sample of blood. This receptor was taken from a woman in her 30s in good health. The V call is TRBV10-3, the J call TRBJ1-2, with D unclear. Here the CDR3 DNA reads TGTGCCATCAGTGAGACCCCGGACGGGATCTATGGCTACACCTTC. It is translated as CAISETPDGIYGYTF.